The rows below give T cell receptor beta chains drawn from one sample of a study of OX40 agonist ivuxolimab in advanced cancers. Sequencing was performed with immunoSEQ multiplex PCR; in TCRdb, only in-frame clones are kept and a portion is missing. The data contain approximately 77,000 clones, roughly 90% of them singletons. The sequencing used CD4+ or CD8+ T cells sorted from blood, collected in a trial of the OX40 agonist ivuxolimab. The receptor source for this set is an adult with an advanced solid tumor such as melanoma, head and neck, liver or kidney cancer. Each CDR3 is given with its conserved first and last residue. D genes are given only for firm matches. Expanded clones get a size class; other rows say once, few or many, or leave the size out.

>TRBJ1-2|.|.|TRBV5-6
CASSSWGQAGDYGYTF
TGTGCCAGCAGCTCGTGGGGCCAAGCTGGGGACTATGGCTACACCTTC
>TRBJ1-4|.|.|TRBV19
CASSAGATNEKLFF
TGTGCCAGTAGTGCAGGGGCAACTAATGAAAAACTGTTTTTT
>TRBJ2-3|.|.|TRBV19
CASSIAGADTQYF
TGTGCCAGTAGTATAGCTGGGGCAGATACGCAGTATTTT
>TRBJ2-1|TRBD1|.|TRBV12-5
CASGSGQGFSSYNEQFF
TGTGCTAGTGGTTCGGGACAGGGTTTTAGCTCCTACAATGAGCAGTTCTTC
>TRBJ1-6|.|.|TRBV5-6
CASSSGHRGSPLHF
TGTGCCAGCAGCTCAGGACATAGGGGTTCACCCCTCCACTTT
>TRBJ1-1|.|.|TRBV19
CASSIGGVNTEAFF
TGTGCCAGTAGTATTGGAGGGGTGAACACTGAAGCTTTCTTT
>TRBJ2-6|.|.|TRBV5-1
CASSRATSGANVLTF
TGCGCCAGCAGCCGAGCAACCTCTGGGGCCAACGTCCTGACTTTC
>TRBJ2-7|TRBD1|.|TRBV30
CAWSADRGGYEQYF
TGTGCCTGGAGTGCGGACAGGGGCGGCTACGAGCAGTACTTC
>TRBJ2-2|TRBD2|.|TRBV6-1
CASSARLAVNTGELFF
TGTGCCAGCAGTGCCCGACTAGCTGTGAACACCGGGGAGCTGTTTTTT
>TRBJ2-2|TRBD2|once|TRBV28
CASIKREVRELFF
TGTGCCAGCATAAAACGGGAGGTTAGGGAGCTGTTTTTT
>TRBJ2-7|TRBD1|.|TRBV11-1
CASSSSGQVMHEQYF
TGTGCCAGCAGTTCCTCGGGACAGGTCATGCACGAGCAGTACTTC
>TRBJ2-2|.|.|TRBV7-6
CASSLVGPENTGELFF
TGTGCCAGCAGCTTAGTAGGTCCAGAGAACACCGGGGAGCTGTTTTTT
>TRBJ2-5|.|.|TRBV30
CAWRARETQYF
TGTGCCTGGAGGGCCCGGGAGACCCAGTACTTC
>TRBJ1-5|.|.|TRBV27
CASSLSRNGNQPQHF
TGTGCCAGCAGTTTATCGAGGAATGGCAATCAGCCCCAGCATTTT
>TRBJ2-7|TRBD2|.|TRBV11-3
CASSLQSTSGPYEQYF
TGTGCCAGCAGCCTCCAGTCGACTAGCGGGCCCTACGAGCAGTACTTC
>TRBJ2-5|.|.|TRBV9
CASARGSQETQYF
TGTGCCAGCGCCCGTGGGTCCCAAGAGACCCAGTACTTC
>TRBJ2-3|.|.|TRBV7-8
CASSLTGRAADTQYF
TGTGCCAGCAGCTTAACGGGCAGGGCGGCAGATACGCAGTATTTT
>TRBJ1-2|TRBD1|.|TRBV4-3
CASSQGPQGVNYGYTF
TGCGCCAGCAGCCAAGGCCCCCAGGGGGTCAACTATGGCTACACCTTC
>TRBJ2-4|TRBD2|.|TRBV30
CAWSFGSPGGIQYF
TGTGCCTGGAGTTTCGGGTCCCCGGGGGGCATTCAGTACTTC
>TRBJ2-2|TRBD2|.|TRBV7-3
CASSSISGGGGAGELFF
TGTGCCAGCAGCTCCATTAGCGGGGGAGGAGGGGCCGGGGAGCTGTTTTTT
>TRBJ1-3|.|.|TRBV11-2
CASSSPPWGRTGNTIYF
TGTGCCAGCAGCTCCCCCCCGTGGGGACGGACTGGAAACACCATATATTTT
>TRBJ2-7|TRBD2|once|TRBV6-5
CASRRGEWGYEQYF
TGTGCCAGCAGGCGGGGGGAGTGGGGCTACGAGCAGTACTTC
>TRBJ2-1|.|.|TRBV29-1
CSGGRINEQFF
TGCAGCGGGGGGAGGATTAATGAGCAGTTCTTC
>TRBJ2-7|.|.|TRBV6-6
CASNPPGPRDEQYF
TGTGCCAGCAACCCCCCCGGTCCCCGCGACGAGCAGTACTTC
>TRBJ2-7|.|.|TRBV11-3
CASSRTATRTEQYF
TGTGCCAGCAGCCGTACCGCGACTAGGACCGAGCAGTACTTC
>TRBJ2-1|.|.|TRBV13
CASSSLGVIEREEQFF
TGTGCCAGCAGCAGCCTTGGGGTTATCGAGAGGGAGGAGCAGTTCTTC
>TRBJ1-2|TRBD1|.|TRBV7-2
CASSLDRGNGYTF
TGTGCCAGCAGCTTAGACAGGGGCAATGGCTACACCTTC
>TRBJ1-1|.|.|TRBV29-1
CSVEGGMNTEAFF
TGCAGCGTTGAAGGGGGCATGAACACTGAAGCTTTCTTT
>TRBJ2-7|.|.|TRBV6-1
CASSRSVGDEQYF
TGTGCCAGCAGCCGTTCAGTGGGAGACGAGCAGTACTTC
>TRBJ1-4|.|.|TRBV28
CASSLLRWGRAAEKLFF
TGTGCCAGCAGTTTATTGAGGTGGGGCAGGGCGGCGGAAAAACTGTTTTTT
>TRBJ2-7|TRBD2|.|TRBV7-3
CASSRTSGDEQYF
TGTGCCAGCAGTAGAACTAGCGGGGACGAGCAGTACTTC
>TRBJ2-3|.|few|TRBV5-1
CASSSRRQASTDTQYF
TGCGCCAGCAGCTCCCGTAGACAGGCTAGCACAGATACGCAGTATTTT
>TRBJ2-3|.|.|TRBV29-1
CSVARGSGDTQYF
TGCAGCGTTGCTCGGGGGAGTGGGGATACGCAGTATTTT
>TRBJ1-1|.|.|TRBV7-9
CASSLVANTEAFF
TGTGCCAGCAGCTTGGTCGCGAACACTGAAGCTTTCTTT
>TRBJ2-7|TRBD2|.|TRBV19
CASSRLAPSYEQYF
TGTGCCAGTAGCCGACTAGCGCCGTCATACGAGCAGTACTTC
>TRBJ2-5|TRBD2|once|TRBV5-1
CASSRLAGEETQYF
TGCGCCAGCAGCCGACTAGCGGGAGAAGAGACCCAGTACTTC
>TRBJ2-5|TRBD1|once|TRBV7-3
CASSWGQGRLETQYF
TGTGCCAGCAGCTGGGGACAGGGGAGACTGGAGACCCAGTACTTC
>TRBJ1-4|.|.|TRBV2
CASNERAAGKLFF
TGTGCCAGCAACGAACGGGCCGCTGGAAAACTGTTTTTT
>TRBJ2-2|TRBD2|.|TRBV4-3
CASSQISGHTGELFF
TGCGCCAGCAGCCAGATTAGCGGGCACACCGGGGAGCTGTTTTTT
>TRBJ2-1|TRBD2|.|TRBV18
CASSPIPGLASNEQFF
TGTGCCAGCTCACCAATACCGGGACTAGCGAGCAATGAGCAGTTCTTC
>TRBJ2-7|TRBD2|once|TRBV11-3
CASSLGTSGRTSSYEQYF
TGTGCCAGCAGCTTAGGGACTAGCGGGAGGACCAGCTCCTACGAGCAGTACTTC
>TRBJ2-5|.|.|TRBV6-5
CASSYAWAQYF
TGTGCCAGCAGTTACGCCTGGGCCCAGTACTTC
>TRBJ1-1|.|.|TRBV4-2
CASSQDLPPNTEAFF
TGTGCCAGCAGCCAAGATCTCCCGCCGAACACTGAAGCTTTCTTT
>TRBJ2-1|.|.|TRBV7-7
CASSLEPYNEQFF
TGTGCTAGCAGCTTAGAGCCCTACAATGAGCAGTTCTTC
>TRBJ2-2|.|.|TRBV5-1
CASSQGQNTGELFF
TGCGCCAGCAGCCAGGGACAGAACACCGGGGAGCTGTTTTTT
>TRBJ1-2|TRBD1|.|TRBV25-1
CASSETGITSYTF
TGTGCCAGCAGCGAGACAGGGATTACTAGCTACACCTTC
>TRBJ2-1|.|.|TRBV28
CASSLMNREKFF
TGTGCCAGCAGTTTAATGAACAGGGAAAAGTTCTTC
>TRBJ2-3|TRBD2|.|TRBV7-3
CASSPGLAGGSDTQYF
TGTGCCAGCAGCCCTGGACTAGCGGGAGGTTCAGATACGCAGTATTTT
>TRBJ2-1|.|.|TRBV6-6
CASEEAKSYNEQFF
TGTGCCAGCGAGGAGGCGAAATCCTACAATGAGCAGTTCTTC
>TRBJ1-2|TRBD1|.|TRBV27
CASSRQGAMLGGYTF
TGTGCCAGCAGTCGACAGGGAGCCATGCTAGGAGGCTACACCTTC
>TRBJ1-2|.|.|TRBV19
CASSIGAGSHYGYTF
TGTGCCAGTAGTATTGGGGCAGGGTCGCACTATGGCTACACCTTC
>TRBJ2-4|.|.|TRBV5-3
CARGKQGDKNIQYF
TGTGCCAGAGGGAAACAGGGTGACAAAAACATTCAGTACTTC
>TRBJ2-2|.|.|TRBV30
CAWRSHLTGNTGELFF
TGTGCCTGGCGAAGCCACTTGACAGGGAACACCGGGGAGCTGTTTTTT
>TRBJ2-5|.|.|TRBV19
CASSIVGESETQYF
TGTGCCAGTAGTATCGTCGGGGAGTCAGAGACCCAGTACTTC
>TRBJ2-3|TRBD2|once|TRBV25-1
CASSGGAGGFSTDTQYF
TGTGCCAGCAGTGGAGGAGCGGGAGGATTCAGCACAGATACGCAGTATTTT
>TRBJ2-5|.|.|TRBV6-1
CASSGNGRETQYF
TGTGCCAGCAGTGGTAATGGACGAGAGACCCAGTACTTC
>TRBJ2-5|TRBD1|.|TRBV30
CAWSADRVQETQYF
TGTGCCTGGAGTGCTGACAGGGTCCAAGAGACCCAGTACTTC
>TRBJ2-5|.|.|TRBV19
CASSIPGLVETQYF
TGTGCCAGTAGTATTCCGGGTCTTGTGGAGACCCAGTACTTC
>TRBJ2-3|TRBD2|.|TRBV28
CASSKSGASTDTQYF
TGTGCCAGCAGCAAGAGCGGGGCTAGCACAGATACGCAGTATTTT